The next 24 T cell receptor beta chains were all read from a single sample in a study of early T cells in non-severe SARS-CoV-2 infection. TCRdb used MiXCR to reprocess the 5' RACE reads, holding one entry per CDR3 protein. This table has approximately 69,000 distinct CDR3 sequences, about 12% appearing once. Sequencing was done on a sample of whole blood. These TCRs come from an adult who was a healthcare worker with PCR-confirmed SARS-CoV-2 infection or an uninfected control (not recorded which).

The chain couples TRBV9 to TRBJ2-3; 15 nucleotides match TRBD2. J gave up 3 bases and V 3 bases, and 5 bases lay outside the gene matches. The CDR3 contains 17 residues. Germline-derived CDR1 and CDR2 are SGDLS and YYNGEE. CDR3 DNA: TGTGCCAGCAGCGGAGGGACTAGCGGGAGGTTGACAGATACGCAGTATTTT. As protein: CASSGGTSGRLTDTQYF.

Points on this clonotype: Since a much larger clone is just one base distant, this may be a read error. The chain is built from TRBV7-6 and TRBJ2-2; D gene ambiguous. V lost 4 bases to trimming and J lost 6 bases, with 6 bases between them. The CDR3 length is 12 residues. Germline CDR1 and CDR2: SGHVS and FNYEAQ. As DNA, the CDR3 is TGTGCCAGCAGCTCACGGGCCGGGGAGCTGTTTTTT. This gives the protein CASSSRAGELFF.

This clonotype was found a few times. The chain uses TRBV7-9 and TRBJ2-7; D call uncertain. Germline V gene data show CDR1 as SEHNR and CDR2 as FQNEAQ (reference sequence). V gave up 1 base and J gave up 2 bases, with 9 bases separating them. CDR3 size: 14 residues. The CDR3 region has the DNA TGTGCCAGCAGCTTAGATCTCAGTCCCTACGAGCAGTACTTC. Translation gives CASSLDLSPYEQYF. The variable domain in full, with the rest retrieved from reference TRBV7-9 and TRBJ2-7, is DTGVSQNPRHKITKRGQNVTFRCDPISEHNRLYWYRQTLGQGPEFLTYFQNEAQLEKSRLLSDRFSAERPKGSFSTLEIQRTEQGDSAMYLCASSLDLSPYEQYFGPGTRLTVT.

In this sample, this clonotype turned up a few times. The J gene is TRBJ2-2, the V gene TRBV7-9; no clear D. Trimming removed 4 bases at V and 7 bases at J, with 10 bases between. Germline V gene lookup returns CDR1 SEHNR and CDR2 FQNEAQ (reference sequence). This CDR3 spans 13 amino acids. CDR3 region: CASSSPPLGELFF. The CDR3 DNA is TGTGCCAGCAGCTCCCCTCCCCTCGGGGAGCTGTTTTTT.

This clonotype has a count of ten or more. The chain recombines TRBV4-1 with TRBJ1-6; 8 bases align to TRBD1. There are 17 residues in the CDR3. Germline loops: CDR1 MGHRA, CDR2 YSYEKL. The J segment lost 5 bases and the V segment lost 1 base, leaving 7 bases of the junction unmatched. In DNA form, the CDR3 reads TGCGCCAGCAGCCAAGCCGACAGGGGCGTAAATAATTCACCCCTCCACTTT. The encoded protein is CASSQADRGVNNSPLHF.

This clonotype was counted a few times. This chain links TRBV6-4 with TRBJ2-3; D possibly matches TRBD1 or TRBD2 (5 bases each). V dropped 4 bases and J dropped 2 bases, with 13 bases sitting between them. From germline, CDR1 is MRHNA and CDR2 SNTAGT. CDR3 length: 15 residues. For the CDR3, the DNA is TGTGCCAGCAGTGCCCGGGACGGCCACACAGATACGCAGTATTTT. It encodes CASSARDGHTDTQYF.

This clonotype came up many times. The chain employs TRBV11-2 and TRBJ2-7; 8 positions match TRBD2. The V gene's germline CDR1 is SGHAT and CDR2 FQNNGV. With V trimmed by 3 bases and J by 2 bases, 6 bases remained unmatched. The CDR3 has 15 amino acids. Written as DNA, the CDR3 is TGTGCCAGCAGCTTGGGGGGACTAGACACCTACGAGCAGTACTTC. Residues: CASSLGGLDTYEQYF.

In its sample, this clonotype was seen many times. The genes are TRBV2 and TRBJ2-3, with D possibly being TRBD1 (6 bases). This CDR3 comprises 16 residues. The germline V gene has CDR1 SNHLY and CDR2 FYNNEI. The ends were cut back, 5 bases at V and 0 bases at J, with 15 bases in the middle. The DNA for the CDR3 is TGTGCCAGCAGTTTACAGGGAACCTTGAGCACAGATACGCAGTATTTT. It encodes CASSLQGTLSTDTQYF.

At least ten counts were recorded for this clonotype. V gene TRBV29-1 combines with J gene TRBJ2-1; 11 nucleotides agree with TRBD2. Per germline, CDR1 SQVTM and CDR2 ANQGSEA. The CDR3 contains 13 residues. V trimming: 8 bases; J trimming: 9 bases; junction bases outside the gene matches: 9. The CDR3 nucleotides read TGCAGCACCCGGGGACTAGCGGTGGGTGAGCAGTTCTTC. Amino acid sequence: CSTRGLAVGEQFF.

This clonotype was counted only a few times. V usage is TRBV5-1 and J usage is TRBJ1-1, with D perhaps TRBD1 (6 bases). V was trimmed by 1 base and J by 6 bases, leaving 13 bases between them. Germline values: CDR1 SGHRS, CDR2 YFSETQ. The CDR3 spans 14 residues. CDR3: CASSLPGGLAEAFF. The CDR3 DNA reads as TGCGCCAGCAGCTTGCCCGGGGGGCTCGCTGAAGCTTTCTTT.

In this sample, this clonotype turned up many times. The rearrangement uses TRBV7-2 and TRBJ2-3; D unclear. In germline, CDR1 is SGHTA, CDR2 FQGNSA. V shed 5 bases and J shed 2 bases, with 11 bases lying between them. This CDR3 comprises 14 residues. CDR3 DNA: TGTGCCAGCAGCCTACGGGCCCTCACAGATACGCAGTATTTT. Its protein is CASSLRALTDTQYF.

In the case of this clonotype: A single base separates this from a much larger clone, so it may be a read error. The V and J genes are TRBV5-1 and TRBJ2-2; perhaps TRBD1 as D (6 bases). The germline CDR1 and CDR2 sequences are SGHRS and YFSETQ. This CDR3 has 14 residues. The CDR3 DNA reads TGCGCCAGCAGCTGGACAGCGAACACCGGGGACCTGTTTTTT. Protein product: CASSWTANTGDLFF.

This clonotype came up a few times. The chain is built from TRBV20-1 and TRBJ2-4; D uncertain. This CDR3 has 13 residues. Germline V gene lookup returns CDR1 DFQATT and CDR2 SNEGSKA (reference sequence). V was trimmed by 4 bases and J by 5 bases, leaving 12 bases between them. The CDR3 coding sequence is TGCAGTGCTAATTTTCTCCAGCAAAACATTCAGTACTTC. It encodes CSANFLQQNIQYF.

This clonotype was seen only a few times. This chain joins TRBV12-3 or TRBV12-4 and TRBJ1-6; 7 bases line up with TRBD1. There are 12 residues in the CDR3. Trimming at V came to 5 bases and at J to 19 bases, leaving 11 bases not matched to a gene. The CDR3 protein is CASSRTGSTTHF. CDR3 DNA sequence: TGTGCCAGCAGTAGGACAGGTTCCACCACTCACTTT.

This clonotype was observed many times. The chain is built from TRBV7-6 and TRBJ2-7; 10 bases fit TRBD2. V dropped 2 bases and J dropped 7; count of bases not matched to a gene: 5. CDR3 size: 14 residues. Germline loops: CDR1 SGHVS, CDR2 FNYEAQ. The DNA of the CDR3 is TGTGCCAGCAGCTTAAGCGGGGGGGCGAGTGAGCAGTACTTC. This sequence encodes CASSLSGGASEQYF.

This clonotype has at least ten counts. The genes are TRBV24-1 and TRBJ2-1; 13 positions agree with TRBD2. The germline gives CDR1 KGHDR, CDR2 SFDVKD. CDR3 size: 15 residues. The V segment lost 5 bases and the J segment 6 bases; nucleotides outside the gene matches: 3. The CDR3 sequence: CATSAGTSGVNEQFF. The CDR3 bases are TGTGCCACCAGTGCCGGGACTAGCGGGGTCAATGAGCAGTTCTTC.

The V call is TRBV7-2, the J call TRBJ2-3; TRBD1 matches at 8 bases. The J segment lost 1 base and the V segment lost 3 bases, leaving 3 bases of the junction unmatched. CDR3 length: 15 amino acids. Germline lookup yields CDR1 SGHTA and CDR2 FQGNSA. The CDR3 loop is CASSLTGDGTDTQYF. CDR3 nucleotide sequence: TGTGCCAGCAGCTTGACAGGGGACGGCACAGATACGCAGTATTTT.

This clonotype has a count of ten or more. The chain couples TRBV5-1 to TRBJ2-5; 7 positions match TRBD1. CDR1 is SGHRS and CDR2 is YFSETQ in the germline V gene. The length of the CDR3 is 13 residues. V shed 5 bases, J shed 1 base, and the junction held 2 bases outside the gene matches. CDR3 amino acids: CASSWDSQETQYF. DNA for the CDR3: TGCGCCAGCAGTTGGGACAGCCAAGAGACCCAGTACTTC.

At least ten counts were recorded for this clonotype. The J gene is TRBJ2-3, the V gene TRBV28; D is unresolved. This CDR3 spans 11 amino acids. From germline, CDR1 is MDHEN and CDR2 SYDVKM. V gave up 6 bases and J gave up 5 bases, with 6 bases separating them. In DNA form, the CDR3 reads TGTGCCAGCAGGGATCGAGATACGCAGTATTTT. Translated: CASRDRDTQYF.

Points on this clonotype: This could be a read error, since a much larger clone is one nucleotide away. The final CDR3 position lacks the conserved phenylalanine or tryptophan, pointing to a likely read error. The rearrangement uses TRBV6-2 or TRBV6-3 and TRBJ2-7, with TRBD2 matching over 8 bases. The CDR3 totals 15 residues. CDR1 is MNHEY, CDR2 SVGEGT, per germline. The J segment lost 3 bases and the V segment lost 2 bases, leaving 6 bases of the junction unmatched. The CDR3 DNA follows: TGTGCCAGCAGTTACCTTCGACTAGCGTACTACGAGCAGTACCTC. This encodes CASSYLRLAYYEQYL.

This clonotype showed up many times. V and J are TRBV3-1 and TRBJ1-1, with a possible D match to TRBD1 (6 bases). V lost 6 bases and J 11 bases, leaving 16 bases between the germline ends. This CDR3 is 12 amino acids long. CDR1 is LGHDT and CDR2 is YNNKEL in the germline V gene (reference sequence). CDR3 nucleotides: TGTGCCAGCAGGGGGGACACGTCCCTGGCTTTCTTT. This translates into CASRGDTSLAFF.

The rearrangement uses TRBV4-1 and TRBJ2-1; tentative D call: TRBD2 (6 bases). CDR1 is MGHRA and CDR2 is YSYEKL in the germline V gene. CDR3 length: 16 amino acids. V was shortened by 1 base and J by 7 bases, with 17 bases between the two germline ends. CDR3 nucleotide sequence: TGCGCCAGCAGCCAAGCGGCGGGATTAACAATTAATGAGCAGTTCTTC. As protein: CASSQAAGLTINEQFF.

CDR3 in DNA: TGTGCCAGCAGTTACTCAGCGGGAGGTATTAAAGATGAGCAGTTCTTC. Its protein product is CASSYSAGGIKDEQFF. The J gene is TRBJ2-1, the V gene TRBV6-2 or TRBV6-3; 9 bases agree with TRBD2. The CDR3 covers 16 residues. The V gene's germline CDR1 is MNHEY and CDR2 SVGEGT. Germline trimming cut 0 bases from V and 8 bases from J; bases unmatched to any gene: 8.

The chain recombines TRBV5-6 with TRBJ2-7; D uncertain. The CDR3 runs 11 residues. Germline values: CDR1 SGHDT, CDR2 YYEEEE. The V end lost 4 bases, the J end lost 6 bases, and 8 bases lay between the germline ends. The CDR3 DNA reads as TGTGCCAGCAGCCTCCTGTTCGAGCAGTACTTC. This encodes CASSLLFEQYF.